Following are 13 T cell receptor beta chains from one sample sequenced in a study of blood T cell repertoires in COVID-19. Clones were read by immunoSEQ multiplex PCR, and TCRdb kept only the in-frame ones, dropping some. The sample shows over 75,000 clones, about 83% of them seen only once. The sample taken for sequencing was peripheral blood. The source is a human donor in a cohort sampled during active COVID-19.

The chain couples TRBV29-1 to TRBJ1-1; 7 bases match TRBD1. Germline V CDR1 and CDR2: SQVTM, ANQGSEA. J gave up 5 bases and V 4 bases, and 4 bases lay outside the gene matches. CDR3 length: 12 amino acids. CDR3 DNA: TGCAGCGTTGGACAGGGCAATACTGAAGCTTTCTTT. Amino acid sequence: CSVGQGNTEAFF.

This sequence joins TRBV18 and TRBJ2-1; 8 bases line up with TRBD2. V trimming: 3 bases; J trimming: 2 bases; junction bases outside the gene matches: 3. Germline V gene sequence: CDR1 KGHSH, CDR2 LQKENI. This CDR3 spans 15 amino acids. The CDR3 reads CASSPGGGPYNEQFF. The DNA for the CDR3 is TGTGCCAGCTCACCTGGCGGGGGGCCCTACAATGAGCAGTTCTTC. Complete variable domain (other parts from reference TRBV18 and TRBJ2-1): NAGVMQNPRHLVRRRGQEARLRCSPMKGHSHVYWYRQLPEEGLKFMVYLQKENIIDESGMPKERFSAEFPKEGPSILRIQQVVRGDSAAYFCASSPGGGPYNEQFFGPGTRLTVL.

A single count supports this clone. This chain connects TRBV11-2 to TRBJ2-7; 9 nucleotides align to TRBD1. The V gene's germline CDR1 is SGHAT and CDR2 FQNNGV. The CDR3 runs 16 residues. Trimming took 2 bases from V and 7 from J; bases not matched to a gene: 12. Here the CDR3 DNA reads TGTGCCAGCAGCTTAAGTGTGGGGACAGGGCCGAGAGAGCAGTACTTC. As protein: CASSLSVGTGPREQYF.

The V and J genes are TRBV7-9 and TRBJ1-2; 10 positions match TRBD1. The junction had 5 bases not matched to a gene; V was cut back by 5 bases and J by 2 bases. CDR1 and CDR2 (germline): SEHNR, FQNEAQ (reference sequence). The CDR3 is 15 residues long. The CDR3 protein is CASSRGGQGNYGYTF. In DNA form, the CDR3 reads TGTGCCAGCAGCCGGGGGGGACAGGGGAACTATGGCTACACCTTC.

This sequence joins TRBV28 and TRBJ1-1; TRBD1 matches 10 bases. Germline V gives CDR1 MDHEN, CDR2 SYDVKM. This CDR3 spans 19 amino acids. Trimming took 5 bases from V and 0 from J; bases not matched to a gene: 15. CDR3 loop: CASSLSRRTGGRLNTEAFF. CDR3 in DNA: TGTGCCAGCAGTCTAAGCCGTCGGACAGGGGGTCGATTGAACACTGAAGCTTTCTTT.

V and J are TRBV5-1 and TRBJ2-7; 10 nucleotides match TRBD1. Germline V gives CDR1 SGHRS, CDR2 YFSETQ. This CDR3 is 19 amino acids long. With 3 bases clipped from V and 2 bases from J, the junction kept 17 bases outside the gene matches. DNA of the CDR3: TGCGCCAGCAGCTATATCATCCGGGACAGGGGCGGTCCTGCCTACGAGCAGTACTTC. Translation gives CASSYIIRDRGGPAYEQYF. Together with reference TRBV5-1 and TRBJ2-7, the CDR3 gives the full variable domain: KAGVTQTPRYLIKTRGQQVTLSCSPISGHRSVSWYQQTPGQGLQFLFEYFSETQRNKGNFPGRFSGRQFSNSRSEMNVSTLELGDSALYLCASSYIIRDRGGPAYEQYFGPGTRLTVT.

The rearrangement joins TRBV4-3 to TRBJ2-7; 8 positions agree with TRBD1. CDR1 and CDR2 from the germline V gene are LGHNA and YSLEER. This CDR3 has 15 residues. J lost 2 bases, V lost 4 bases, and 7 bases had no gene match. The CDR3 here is CASSPTRGPTYEQYF. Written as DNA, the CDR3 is TGCGCCAGCAGCCCCACCAGGGGGCCTACCTACGAGCAGTACTTC.

The CDR3 here is CASSLSDMNYGYTF. The CDR3 DNA reads as TGTGCCAGCAGCTTGAGCGATATGAACTATGGCTACACCTTC. The chain combines TRBV11-2 with TRBJ1-2, with D uncertain. The CDR3 runs 14 residues. V was trimmed by 3 bases and J by 2 bases, leaving 10 bases between them. From germline, CDR1 is SGHAT and CDR2 FQNNGV.

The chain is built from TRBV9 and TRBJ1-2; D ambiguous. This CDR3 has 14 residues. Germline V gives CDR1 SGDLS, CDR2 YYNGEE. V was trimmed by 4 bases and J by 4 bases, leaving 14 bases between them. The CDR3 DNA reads TGTGCCAGCAGCCTTAGCGGTCAGCTCTATGGCTACACCTTC. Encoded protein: CASSLSGQLYGYTF.

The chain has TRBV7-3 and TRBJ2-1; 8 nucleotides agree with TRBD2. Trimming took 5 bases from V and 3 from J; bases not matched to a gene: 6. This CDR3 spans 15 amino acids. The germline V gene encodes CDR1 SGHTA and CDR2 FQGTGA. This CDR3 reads CASSPSSGLYNEQFF. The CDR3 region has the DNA TGTGCCAGCAGCCCGTCTAGCGGGCTCTACAATGAGCAGTTCTTC.

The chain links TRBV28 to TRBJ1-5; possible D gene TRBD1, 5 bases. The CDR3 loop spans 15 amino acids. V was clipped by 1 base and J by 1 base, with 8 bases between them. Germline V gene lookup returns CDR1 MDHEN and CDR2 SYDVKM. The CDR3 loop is CASSLSGNSNQPQHF. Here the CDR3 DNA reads TGTGCCAGCAGTTTATCAGGGAACAGCAATCAGCCCCAGCATTTT.

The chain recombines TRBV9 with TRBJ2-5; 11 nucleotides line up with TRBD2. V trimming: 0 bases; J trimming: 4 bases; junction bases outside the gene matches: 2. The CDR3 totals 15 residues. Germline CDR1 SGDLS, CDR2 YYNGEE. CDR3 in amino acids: CASSVGGLAVETQYF. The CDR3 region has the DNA TGTGCCAGCAGCGTAGGGGGACTAGCGGTAGAGACCCAGTACTTC.

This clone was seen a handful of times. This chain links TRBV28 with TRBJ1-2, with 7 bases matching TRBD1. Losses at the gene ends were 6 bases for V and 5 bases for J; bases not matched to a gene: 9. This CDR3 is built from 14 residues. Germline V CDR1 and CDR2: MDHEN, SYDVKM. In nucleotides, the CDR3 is TGTGCCAGCAGATCAGGGGGATTAATGTATGGCTACACCTTC. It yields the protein CASRSGGLMYGYTF.